Below are 10 T cell receptor beta chains sequenced from a single sample in a study of radiotherapy plus CTLA-4 blockade in lung cancer. Profiling relied on immunoSEQ multiplex PCR, and the TCRdb table lists in-frame clones only, not all of them. Here the sample spans tens of thousands of clones, roughly three quarters being singletons. Sequences were derived from peripheral blood, sampled from a patient treated with radiotherapy plus ipilimumab. The receptors derive from a human donor with non-small cell lung cancer whose response to radiotherapy plus ipilimumab could not be evaluated.

The V and J genes are TRBV5-6 and TRBJ2-7; 10 bases agree with TRBD1. The CDR3 is 17 residues long. Germline V gene lookup returns CDR1 SGHDT and CDR2 YYEEEE. Losses at the gene ends were 4 bases for V and 4 bases for J; bases not matched to a gene: 14. The CDR3 here is CASSPTRLRDRGYEQYF. The CDR3 DNA follows: TGTGCCAGCAGCCCGACCCGCCTCCGGGACAGGGGTTACGAGCAGTACTTC.

The chain couples TRBV5-1 to TRBJ1-1; D possibly corresponds to TRBD1 (5 bases). V dropped 2 bases and J dropped 1 base, with 9 bases sitting between them. Germline values: CDR1 SGHRS, CDR2 YFSETQ. The CDR3 has 14 amino acids. The CDR3 spells CASSFGQKNTEAFF. The CDR3, as DNA: TGCGCCAGCAGCTTCGGACAAAAGAACACTGAAGCTTTCTTT.

V gene TRBV28 combines with J gene TRBJ2-7; 10 bases match TRBD1. The CDR3 is made up of 15 amino acids. Germline V gene lookup returns CDR1 MDHEN and CDR2 SYDVKM. V shed 6 bases, J shed 7 bases, and the junction held 12 bases outside the gene matches. In DNA, the CDR3 is TGTGCCAGCAGCCCACCGGGACAGGGGTTTGGGGAGCAGTACTTC. Its translation is CASSPPGQGFGEQYF.

The sample holds one count of this clone. The V call is TRBV25-1, the J call TRBJ2-5, with a possible D match to TRBD2 (6 bases). The DNA end is a closer match to TRBJ2-7, so the J assignment may be wrong. The CDR3 covers 13 residues. Germline values: CDR1 MGHDK, CDR2 SYGVNS. The CDR3 here is CATSMGGRYEQYF. The CDR3 DNA sequence: TGTGCCACCTCAATGGGAGGTCGGTACGAGCAGTACTTC.

The chain couples TRBV6-1 to TRBJ2-3; 14 bases align to TRBD2. Per the germline V gene, CDR1 is MNHNS and CDR2 is SASEGT. V dropped 4 bases and J dropped 6; count of bases not matched to a gene: 6. The CDR3 loop spans 16 amino acids. CDR3 in DNA: TGTGCCAGCAGTGCCCGGACTAGCGGGGGGAGGGATACGCAGTATTTT. Its translation: CASSARTSGGRDTQYF.

The chain is built from TRBV7-9 and TRBJ2-1; 10 bases align to TRBD2. Losses at the gene ends were 5 bases for V and 8 bases for J; bases not matched to a gene: 9. The CDR3 loop spans 15 amino acids. Germline CDR1 reads SEHNR; CDR2 reads FQNEAQ (reference sequence). CDR3 sequence reads: CASSLYSGGAHEQFF. The CDR3 nucleotides are TGTGCCAGCAGCCTATACAGCGGGGGGGCCCATGAGCAGTTCTTC.

The rearrangement links TRBV7-8 to TRBJ2-7, with a tentative D call TRBD1 (6 bases). The CDR3 runs 14 residues. The ends were cut back, 4 bases at V and 5 bases at J, with 15 bases in the middle. CDR1 is SGHVS and CDR2 is FQNEAQ in the germline V gene. The CDR3 loop reads CASSYRVISHEQYF. CDR3 DNA: TGTGCCAGCAGCTACAGGGTTATTTCGCACGAGCAGTACTTC.

The rearrangement uses TRBV10-2 and TRBJ2-5; 8 bases are a match to TRBD1. CDR3 length equals 14 residues. Germline lookup yields CDR1 WSHSY and CDR2 SAAADI. J was trimmed by 5 bases and V by 7 bases; bases with no gene match: 9. The CDR3 DNA is TGCGCCAGCAAATTGGACAGGGCAGGGGAGACCCAGTACTTC. It is translated as CASKLDRAGETQYF.

V usage is TRBV9 and J usage is TRBJ2-3, with no clear D. Germline lookup yields CDR1 SGDLS and CDR2 YYNGEE. The ends were cut back, 0 bases at V and 4 bases at J, with 9 bases in the middle. CDR3 size: 14 residues. CDR3 DNA sequence: TGTGCCAGCAGCGTAGCTCAGGCTTCAGATACGCAGTATTTT. Its protein is CASSVAQASDTQYF.

This clone was observed a few times. This chain uses TRBV7-9 with TRBJ2-7; 14 bases fit TRBD2. The germline V gene encodes CDR1 SEHNR and CDR2 FQNEAQ (reference sequence). The CDR3 is 15 residues long. With 5 bases clipped from V and 4 bases from J, the junction kept 4 bases outside the gene matches. CDR3 sequence reads: CASSQGTSGSYEQYF. The CDR3 DNA is TGTGCCAGCAGCCAAGGGACTAGCGGGAGTTACGAGCAGTACTTC.